This T cell receptor (beta chain) was recovered during a study of blood T cell repertoires in COVID-19. Study information: PBMCs, B-cell-depleted T cells, or T cells provided the cDNA or gDNA that made up the material.

CDR1 SGHTS and CDR2 YDEGEE come from the germline V gene. This CDR3 region has 16 residues. Trimming pared 4 bases from V and 4 bases from J, leaving 17 bases between. This clone was observed a single time. Original methodology: Nucleated cell counts were estimated from reference gene primer amplification. The data were produced by immunoSEQ multiplex PCR, yet TCRdb's version contains in-frame clones alone and is incomplete. V, J and clone size are those of that table, while D and trimming were read from the DNA. The sample has about 280,000 clones; 70% to 90% are singletons. Source material: peripheral blood. The chain has TRBV5-8 and TRBJ1-4, with D possibly matching TRBD1 (5 bases). This TCR derives from a middle-aged man with active or convalescent COVID-19. DNA for the CDR3: TGTGCCAGCAGCCTCGCCGGGGGGATGAATAATGAAAAACTGTTTTTT. Its translation is CASSLAGGMNNEKLFF.